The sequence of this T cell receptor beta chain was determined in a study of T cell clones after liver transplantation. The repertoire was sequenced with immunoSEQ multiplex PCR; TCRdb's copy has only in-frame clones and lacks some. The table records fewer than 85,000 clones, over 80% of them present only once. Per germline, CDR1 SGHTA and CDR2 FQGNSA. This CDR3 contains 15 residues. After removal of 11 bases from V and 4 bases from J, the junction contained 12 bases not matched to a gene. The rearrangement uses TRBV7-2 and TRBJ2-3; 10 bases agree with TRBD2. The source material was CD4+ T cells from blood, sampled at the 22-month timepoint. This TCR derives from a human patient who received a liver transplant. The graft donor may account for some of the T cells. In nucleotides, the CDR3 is TGTGCCGGGAGTATGGCGCTAGCGGGGGCAGATACGCAGTATTTT. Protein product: CAGSMALAGADTQYF.